The T cell receptor beta chain under discussion was sequenced for a study of T cell changes during pregnancy in multiple sclerosis. The CDR3 is made up of 14 amino acids. V was clipped by 5 bases and J by 4 bases, with 11 bases between them. The V gene's germline CDR1 is MGHDK and CDR2 SYGVNS. The data were produced by immunoSEQ multiplex PCR, yet TCRdb's version contains in-frame clones alone and is incomplete. The sample records about 62,000 clones, about nine tenths being singletons. The sample here was peripheral blood, taken in the second trimester of pregnancy. The chain uses TRBV25-1 and TRBJ2-2; weak D call: TRBD2 (6 bases). This TCR came from a female donor in good health, enrolled as a control in a pregnancy study. CDR3 bases: TGTGCCAGCAGTTTTGCGGGGAGCACCGGGGAGCTGTTTTTT. Its protein product is CASSFAGSTGELFF. Full variable domain (outside the CDR3, taken from reference TRBV25-1 and TRBJ2-2): EADIYQTPRYLVIGTGKKITLECSQTMGHDKMYWYQQDPGMELHLIHYSYGVNSTEKGDLSSESTVSRIRTEHFPLTLESARPSHTSQYLCASSFAGSTGELFFGEGSRLTVL.